The 12 T cell receptor beta chains reported below all come from one sample, sequenced in a study of blood T cell repertoires in COVID-19. Method: immunoSEQ multiplex PCR; TCRdb's copy keeps in-frame clones and lacks some. The data show around 300,000 clones, under 90% seen once. The sample comprised PBMCs or T cells enriched from blood (not recorded which). Receptors were obtained from a woman aged 40 to 50 who had recovered from COVID-19.

J is TRBJ1-5 and V is TRBV12-5; D may be TRBD1 (5 bases). The germline gives CDR1 LGHNT, CDR2 FRNRAP. The ends were cut back, 2 bases at V and 5 bases at J, with 10 bases in the middle. The CDR3 has 14 amino acids. CDR3 in DNA: TGTGCTAGTGGTTTGCATGACAGTTATCAGCCCCAGCATTTT. Protein sequence: CASGLHDSYQPQHF. Combining the CDR3 with reference TRBV12-5 and TRBJ1-5 gives the whole variable domain DARVTQTPRHKVTEMGQEVTMRCQPILGHNTVFWYRQTMMQGLELLAYFRNRAPLDDSGMPKDRFSAEMPDATLATLKIQPSEPRDSAVYFCASGLHDSYQPQHFGDGTRLSIL.

The rearrangement uses TRBV3-1 (or the pseudogene TRBV3-2) and TRBJ1-2, with a tentative D call TRBD1 (5 bases). The length of the CDR3 is 13 residues. Trimming removed 1 base at V and 3 bases at J, with 6 bases between. Germline values: CDR1 LGHDT, CDR2 YNNKEL (reference sequence). As DNA, the CDR3 is TGTGCCAGCAGCCAAGCAGGGCACTATGGCTACACCTTC. It codes for CASSQAGHYGYTF.

The rearrangement uses TRBV5-4 and TRBJ2-5; 11 bases line up with TRBD2. Trimming removed 2 bases from V and 5 bases from J; junction bases left unmatched: 5. CDR1 and CDR2 (germline): SGHNT, YYREEE (reference sequence). This CDR3 has 15 amino acids. CDR3 nucleotides: TGTGCCAGCAGCTTAACTAGCGGGGGTCGGGAGACCCAGTACTTC. Translation: CASSLTSGGRETQYF.

The chain couples TRBV5-1 to TRBJ1-2, with 7 bases matching TRBD1. Germline V lookup: CDR1 SGHRS, CDR2 YFSETQ. CDR3 size: 16 residues. J was trimmed by 1 base and V by 4 bases; bases with no gene match: 10. The CDR3 sequence is CASSPSRQGVNYGYTF. CDR3 DNA sequence: TGCGCCAGCAGCCCCTCGAGACAGGGAGTTAACTATGGCTACACCTTC.

This clone was found a few times. This rearrangement joins TRBV6-5 to TRBJ1-1; D gene ambiguous. V gave up 5 bases and J gave up 5 bases, with 9 bases separating them. The CDR3 has 12 amino acids. Per germline, CDR1 MNHEY and CDR2 SVGAGI. The CDR3 bases are TGTGCCAGCAGTCGCCAGGATACTGAAGCTTTCTTT. Protein sequence: CASSRQDTEAFF.

The chain is built from TRBV27 and TRBJ1-3, with 12 bases fitting TRBD1. V dropped 5 bases and J dropped 3; count of bases not matched to a gene: 5. In germline, CDR1 is MNHEY, CDR2 SMNVEV (reference sequence). CDR3 length equals 16 residues. CDR3 residues: CASSPGQGALGNTIYF. CDR3 nucleotide sequence: TGTGCCAGCAGTCCGGGACAGGGGGCGCTTGGAAACACCATATATTTT.

The chain has TRBV14 and TRBJ1-1; the D is unclear. The V end was cut by 0 bases, the J end by 0 bases, with 5 bases between. The CDR3 has 14 amino acids. CDR1 and CDR2 (germline): SGHDN, FVKESK. Here the CDR3 reads CASSQDSLNTEAFF. The CDR3 region has the DNA TGTGCCAGCAGCCAAGATTCCTTGAACACTGAAGCTTTCTTT.

This chain joins TRBV6-5 and TRBJ1-6; D is perhaps TRBD1 (6 bases). Trimming stripped 6 bases from V and 6 bases from J, with 15 bases between. The V gene's germline CDR1 is MNHEY and CDR2 SVGAGI. This CDR3 is built from 15 residues. The CDR3 spells CASRIQRQVNSPLHF. The CDR3 nucleotides are TGTGCCAGCAGGATACAACGACAGGTTAATTCACCCCTCCACTTT.

The DNA for the CDR3 is TGTGCCTGGAGTTCTATAGCGGGAGGGCCTCCCGGGGAGCTGTTTTTT. It yields the protein CAWSSIAGGPPGELFF. This chain connects TRBV30 to TRBJ2-2; TRBD2 agrees at 11 bases. The germline CDR1 and CDR2 sequences are GTSNPN and SVGIG (reference sequence). The junction had 8 bases not matched to a gene; V was cut back by 2 bases and J by 6 bases. This CDR3 has 16 amino acids. Full variable domain (remainder filled in from reference TRBV30 and TRBJ2-2): SQTIHQWPATLVQPVGSPLSLECTVEGTSNPNLYWYRQAAGRGLQLLFYSVGIGQISSEVPQNLSASRPQDRQFILSSKKLLLSDSGFYLCAWSSIAGGPPGELFFGEGSRLTVL.

V usage is TRBV27 and J usage is TRBJ1-5, with 8 positions matching TRBD1. The CDR3 is 14 residues long. The germline CDR1 and CDR2 sequences are MNHEY and SMNVEV (reference sequence). V trimming: 2 bases; J trimming: 4 bases; junction bases outside the gene matches: 1. Here the CDR3 reads CASSLNRGNQPQHF. The CDR3, as DNA: TGTGCCAGCAGTTTAAACAGGGGGAATCAGCCCCAGCATTTT.

The chain is built from TRBV5-6 and TRBJ2-7; 7 bases are shared with TRBD1. Germline trimming cut 4 bases from V and 1 base from J; bases unmatched to any gene: 14. There are 17 residues in the CDR3. Germline CDR1 SGHDT, CDR2 YYEEEE. The CDR3 DNA sequence: TGTGCCAGCAGCCAAAGATCGTGGAACAGGGGATCCTACGAGCAGTACTTC. Its protein is CASSQRSWNRGSYEQYF. Supplemented by reference TRBV5-6 and TRBJ2-7, the full variable domain reads DAGVTQSPTHLIKTRGQQVTLRCSPKSGHDTVSWYQQALGQGPQFIFQYYEEEERQRGNFPDRFSGHQFPNYSSELNVNALLLGDSALYLCASSQRSWNRGSYEQYFGPGTRLTVT.

The J gene is TRBJ2-5, the V gene TRBV7-6; TRBD2 matches 13 bases. The V and J ends lost 0 bases and 4 bases, in that order; junction bases with no gene match: 5. The CDR3 is made up of 17 amino acids. Germline CDR1 reads SGHVS; CDR2 reads FNYEAQ. The chain's CDR3 is CASSLATSGRFGETQYF. In nucleotides, the CDR3 is TGTGCCAGCAGCTTAGCGACTAGCGGGAGGTTTGGAGAGACCCAGTACTTC.